What follows is one T cell receptor beta chain and its context. The data stem from a study of blood T cell repertoires in COVID-19. The method was immunoSEQ multiplex PCR; TCRdb's version includes in-frame clones alone and lacks a portion of them. The data contain tens of thousands of clones, roughly 90% of them singletons. Material for sequencing was peripheral blood. The receptor was isolated from a man aged 55-75 years with active COVID-19.

This CDR3 is CASMGLSSGNTIYF. DNA for the CDR3: TGTGCCAGTATGGGCCTAAGCTCTGGAAACACCATATATTTT. The V call is TRBV19, the J call TRBJ1-3; D gene uncertain. V lost 7 bases to trimming and J lost 0 bases, with 10 bases between them. Germline V CDR1 and CDR2: LNHDA, SQIVND (reference sequence). CDR3 size: 14 residues.